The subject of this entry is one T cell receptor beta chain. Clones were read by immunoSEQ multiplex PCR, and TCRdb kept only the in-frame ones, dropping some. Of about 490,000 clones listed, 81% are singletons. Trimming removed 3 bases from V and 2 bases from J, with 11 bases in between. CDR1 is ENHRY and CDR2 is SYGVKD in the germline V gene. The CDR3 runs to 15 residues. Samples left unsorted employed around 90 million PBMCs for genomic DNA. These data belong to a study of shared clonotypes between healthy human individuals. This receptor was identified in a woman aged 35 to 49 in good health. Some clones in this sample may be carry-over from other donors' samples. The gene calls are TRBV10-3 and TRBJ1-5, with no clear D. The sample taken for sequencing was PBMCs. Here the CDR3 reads CAISDPGYGNQPQHF. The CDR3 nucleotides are TGTGCCATCAGTGACCCGGGGTATGGCAATCAGCCCCAGCATTTT.